This entry describes one T cell receptor (beta chain). Within a library made for alpha chains, this beta chain is off target, and its count is uninformative. These data are taken from a study of spatial heterogeneity in lung cancer. The germline V and J ends were trimmed by 4 bases and 5 bases, with 13 bases remaining between them. The CDR3 is 14 amino acids. Germline values: CDR1 SGHTA, CDR2 FQGNSA. As to time point: sample taken at primary tumor resection. Tumor, nontumor lung or frozen PBMC supplied whole RNA, sequenced without sorting. Each CDR3 protein is one row after TCRdb ran MiXCR on the 5' RACE reads. This sample has several thousand distinct CDR3 sequences, with 24% found just once.

This sample comprised PBMCs, obtained at surgery. This TCR came from a female donor with early-stage non-small cell lung cancer. This chain links TRBV7-2 with TRBJ2-3, with D tentatively TRBD1 (6 bases). The CDR3 DNA is TGTGCCAGCAGCTATAAAACAGGGATAGATACGCAGTATTTT. It encodes CASSYKTGIDTQYF.